This TCR beta chain emerged from a study of OX40 agonist ivuxolimab in advanced cancers. Study-level background: The costimulatory receptor OX40 (CD134) was targeted by ivuxolimab, a fully human IgG2 agonistic monoclonal antibody. Intravenous ivuxolimab was administered to patients every 2 weeks at six dose levels: 0.01, 0.1, 0.3, 1.5, 3 and 10 mg/kg. Among the approximately 50 dose-escalation patients, around 19 had hepatocellular carcinoma, roughly 15 melanoma, 9 renal cell carcinoma and 9 head and neck cancer. In the dose-escalation cohort, roughly 82% of patients were male, and the mean age was approximately 60 years with a range of 23 to 79. Patients were allowed to have had prior anti-PD-1, anti-PD-L1 or anti-CTLA-4 therapy, and 30% to 40% of the dose-escalation patients had previously received checkpoint inhibitors. Partial responses occurred in three dose-escalation patients: two with cutaneous melanoma and one with hepatocellular carcinoma. The purpose of peripheral TCRbeta sequencing was to test whether ivuxolimab changed TCR sequence diversity and led to clonal T-cell expansion. The paper describes the monotherapy dose-escalation part (N = 52 patients) of the phase I trial of ivuxolimab.

Genomic DNA was extracted from sorted cells for sequencing of the TCRbeta CDR3 region. The immunoSEQ Assay was used to sequence the TCRbeta CDR3 regions. TCRdb carries this immuneACCESS record with in-frame sequences only. Its versions omit some clonotypes, under half of them owing to an unresolved V gene in the studies checked, with the rest unexplained. The sample data list around 87,000 clones, and 94% of these were observed just once. In total, the top ten clones hold around 3% of the sample. Overall study results and their limits: After ivuxolimab, more expanded clones were found on average in CD8+ T cells than in CD4+ T cells. In the 0.1-3.0 mg/kg groups, partial responders were among the patients with the lowest normalized peripheral clonal expansion, particularly in CD8+ T cells. The antigen specificity of the peripheral T cells that underwent clonal expansion was not determined. At doses from 0.1 to 3.0 mg/kg, clonal expansion was seen in both CD4+ and CD8+ blood T cells between baseline and week 6. Low levels of normalized T-cell clonal expansion were also seen in some nonresponding patients.

On this clone: What antigen it recognizes has not been identified. It has no much larger one-base neighbor in the sample; base qualities were not kept.

At the junction V is shortened by 5 bases and J by 5 bases; bases outside the gene matches: 4. Sequences GTSNPN (CDR1) and SVGIG (CDR2) are obtained from the germline V gene (reference sequence). The CDR3 numbers 12 residues from cysteine through phenylalanine. This entry keeps only the CDR3 DNA: 36 bases, framed from base 1. Patients with autoimmune disease history or receiving systemic immunosuppression were excluded from the trial. Peripheral blood for TCR sequencing was collected from all dose cohorts at baseline, on cycle 4 day 1, and on cycle 7 day 1. The samples were drawn from a first-in-human, open-label, multicenter phase I dose-escalation trial of ivuxolimab. Adults with locally advanced or metastatic melanoma, renal cell carcinoma, hepatocellular carcinoma or head and neck squamous cell carcinoma were enrolled in the trial. Before TCR sequencing, CD4+ and CD8+ T cells were separately sorted from peripheral blood.

Here the sequenced sample was CD4+ or CD8+ T cells sorted from blood, taken in a trial of the OX40 agonist ivuxolimab. This TCR was sampled from an adult with an advanced solid tumor such as melanoma, head and neck, liver or kidney cancer. The sequence links TRBV30 to TRBJ2-3; TRBD2 lines up with 7 middle nucleotides. DNA sequence: TGTGCCTGGTCCTCGGGGGGAGATACGCAGTATTTT. It encodes CAWSSGGDTQYF.